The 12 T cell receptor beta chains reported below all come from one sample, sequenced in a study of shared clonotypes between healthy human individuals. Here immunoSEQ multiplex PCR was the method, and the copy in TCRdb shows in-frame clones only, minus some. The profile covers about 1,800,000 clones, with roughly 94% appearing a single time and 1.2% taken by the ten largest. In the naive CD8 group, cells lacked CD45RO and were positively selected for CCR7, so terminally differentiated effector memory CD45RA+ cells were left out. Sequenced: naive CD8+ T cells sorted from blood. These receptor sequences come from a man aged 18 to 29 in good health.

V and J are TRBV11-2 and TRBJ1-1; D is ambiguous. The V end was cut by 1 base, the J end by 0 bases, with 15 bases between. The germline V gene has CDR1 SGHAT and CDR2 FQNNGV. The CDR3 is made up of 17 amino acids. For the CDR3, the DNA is TGTGCCAGCAGCTTAGCGGCATTACATACCATGAACACTGAAGCTTTCTTT. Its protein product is CASSLAALHTMNTEAFF.

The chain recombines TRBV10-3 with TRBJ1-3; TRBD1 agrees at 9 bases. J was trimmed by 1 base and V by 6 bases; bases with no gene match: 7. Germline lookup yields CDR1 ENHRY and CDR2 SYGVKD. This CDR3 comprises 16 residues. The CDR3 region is CAISTGTGWSGNTIYF. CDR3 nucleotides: TGTGCCATCAGCACCGGGACAGGGTGGTCTGGAAACACCATATATTTT.

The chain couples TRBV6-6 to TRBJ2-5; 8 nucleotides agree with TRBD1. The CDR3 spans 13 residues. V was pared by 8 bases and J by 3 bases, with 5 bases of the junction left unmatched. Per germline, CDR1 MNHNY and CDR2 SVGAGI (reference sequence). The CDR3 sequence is CASGYRGKETQYF. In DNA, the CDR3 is TGTGCCAGCGGATACAGGGGGAAAGAGACCCAGTACTTC.

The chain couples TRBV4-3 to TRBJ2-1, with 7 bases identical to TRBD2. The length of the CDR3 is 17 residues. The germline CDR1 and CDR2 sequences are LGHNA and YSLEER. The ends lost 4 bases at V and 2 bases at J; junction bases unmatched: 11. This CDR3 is CASSPILGLSPYNEQFF. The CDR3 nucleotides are TGCGCCAGCAGCCCCATCTTGGGACTATCCCCCTACAATGAGCAGTTCTTC.

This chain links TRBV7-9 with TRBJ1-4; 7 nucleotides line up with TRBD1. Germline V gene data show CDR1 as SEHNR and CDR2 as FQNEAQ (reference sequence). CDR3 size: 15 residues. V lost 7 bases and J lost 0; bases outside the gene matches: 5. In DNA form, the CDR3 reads TGTGCCAGCACTGGACAGGCAGCAACTAATGAAAAACTGTTTTTT. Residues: CASTGQAATNEKLFF.

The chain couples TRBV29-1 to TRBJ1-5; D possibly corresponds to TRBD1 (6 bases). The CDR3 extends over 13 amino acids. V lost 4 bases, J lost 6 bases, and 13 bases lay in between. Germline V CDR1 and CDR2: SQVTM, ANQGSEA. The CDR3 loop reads CSVAWGRGQPQHF. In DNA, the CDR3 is TGCAGCGTTGCCTGGGGCAGGGGTCAGCCCCAGCATTTT.

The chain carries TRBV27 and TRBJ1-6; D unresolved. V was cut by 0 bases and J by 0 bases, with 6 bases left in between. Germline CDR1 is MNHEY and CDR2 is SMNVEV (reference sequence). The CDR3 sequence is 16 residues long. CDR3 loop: CASSLSLSSYNSPLHF. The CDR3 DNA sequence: TGTGCCAGCAGTTTATCTCTTAGCTCCTATAATTCACCCCTCCACTTT.

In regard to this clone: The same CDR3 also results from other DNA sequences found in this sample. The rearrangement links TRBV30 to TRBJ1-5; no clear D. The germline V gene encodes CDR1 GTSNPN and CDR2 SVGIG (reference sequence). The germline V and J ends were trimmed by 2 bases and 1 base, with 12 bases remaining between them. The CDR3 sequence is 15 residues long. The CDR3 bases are TGTGCCTGGAGTCTGGGTGGTGCGAGCAATCAGCCCCAGCATTTT. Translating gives CAWSLGGASNQPQHF.

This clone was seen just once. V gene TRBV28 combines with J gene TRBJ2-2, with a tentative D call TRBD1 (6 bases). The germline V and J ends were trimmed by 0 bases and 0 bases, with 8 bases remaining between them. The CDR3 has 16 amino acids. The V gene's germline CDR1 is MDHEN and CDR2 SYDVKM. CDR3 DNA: TGTGCCAGCAGTTTATGGGGGGACACGAACACCGGGGAGCTGTTTTTT. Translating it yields CASSLWGDTNTGELFF.

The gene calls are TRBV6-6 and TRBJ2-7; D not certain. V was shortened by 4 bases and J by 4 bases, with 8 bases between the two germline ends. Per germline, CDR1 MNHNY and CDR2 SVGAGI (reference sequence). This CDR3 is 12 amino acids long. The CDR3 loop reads CASSFDEYEQYF. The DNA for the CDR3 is TGTGCCAGCAGTTTTGACGAATACGAGCAGTACTTC.

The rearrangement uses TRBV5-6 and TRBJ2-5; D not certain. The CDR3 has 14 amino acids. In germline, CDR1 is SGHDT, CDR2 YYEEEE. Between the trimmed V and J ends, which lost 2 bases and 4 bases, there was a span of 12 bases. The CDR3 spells CASSFDSKVETQYF. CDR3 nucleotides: TGTGCCAGCAGCTTCGACTCAAAGGTAGAGACCCAGTACTTC.

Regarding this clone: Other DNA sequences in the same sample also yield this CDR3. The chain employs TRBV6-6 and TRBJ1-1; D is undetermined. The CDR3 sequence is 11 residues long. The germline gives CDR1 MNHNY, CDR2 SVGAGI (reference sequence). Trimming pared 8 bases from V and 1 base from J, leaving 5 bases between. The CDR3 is CASRANTEAFF. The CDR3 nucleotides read TGTGCCAGCCGGGCGAACACTGAAGCTTTCTTT.